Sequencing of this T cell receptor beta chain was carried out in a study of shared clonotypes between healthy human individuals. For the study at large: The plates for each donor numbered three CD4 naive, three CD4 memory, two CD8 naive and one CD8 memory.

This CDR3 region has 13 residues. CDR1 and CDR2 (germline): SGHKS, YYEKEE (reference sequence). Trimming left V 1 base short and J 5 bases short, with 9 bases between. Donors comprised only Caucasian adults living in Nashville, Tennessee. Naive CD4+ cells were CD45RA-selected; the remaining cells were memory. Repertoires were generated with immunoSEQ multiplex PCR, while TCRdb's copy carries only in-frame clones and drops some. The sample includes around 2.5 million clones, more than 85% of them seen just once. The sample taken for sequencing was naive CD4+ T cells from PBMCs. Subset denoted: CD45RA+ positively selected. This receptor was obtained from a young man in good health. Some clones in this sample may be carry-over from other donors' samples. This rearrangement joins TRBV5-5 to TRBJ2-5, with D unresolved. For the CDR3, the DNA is TGTGCCAGCAGCTTGATACAGACGGAGACCCAGTACTTC. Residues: CASSLIQTETQYF.